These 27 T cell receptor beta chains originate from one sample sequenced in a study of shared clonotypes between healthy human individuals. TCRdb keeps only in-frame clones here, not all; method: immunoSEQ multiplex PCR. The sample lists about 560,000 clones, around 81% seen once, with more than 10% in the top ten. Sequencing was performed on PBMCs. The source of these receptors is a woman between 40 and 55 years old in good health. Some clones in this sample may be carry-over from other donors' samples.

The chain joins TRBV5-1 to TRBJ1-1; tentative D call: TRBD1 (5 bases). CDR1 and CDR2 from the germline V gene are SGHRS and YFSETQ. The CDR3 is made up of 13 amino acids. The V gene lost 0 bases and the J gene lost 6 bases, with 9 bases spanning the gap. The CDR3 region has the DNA TGCGCCAGCAGCTTGGGGGACTTACCTGAAGCTTTCTTT. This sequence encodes CASSLGDLPEAFF.

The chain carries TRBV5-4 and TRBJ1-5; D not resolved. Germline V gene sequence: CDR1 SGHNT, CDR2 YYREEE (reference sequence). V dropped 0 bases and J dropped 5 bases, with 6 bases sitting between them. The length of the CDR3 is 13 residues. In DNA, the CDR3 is TGTGCCAGCAGCTTGGGTCAAGATCAGCCCCAGCATTTT. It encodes CASSLGQDQPQHF.

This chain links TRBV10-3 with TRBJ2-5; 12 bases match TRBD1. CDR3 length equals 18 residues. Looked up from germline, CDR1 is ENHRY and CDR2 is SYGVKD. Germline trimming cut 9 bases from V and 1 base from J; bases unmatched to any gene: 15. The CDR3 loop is CAISMGQGANNFQETQYF. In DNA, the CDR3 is TGTGCCATTTCGATGGGACAGGGGGCTAACAATTTCCAAGAGACCCAGTACTTC.

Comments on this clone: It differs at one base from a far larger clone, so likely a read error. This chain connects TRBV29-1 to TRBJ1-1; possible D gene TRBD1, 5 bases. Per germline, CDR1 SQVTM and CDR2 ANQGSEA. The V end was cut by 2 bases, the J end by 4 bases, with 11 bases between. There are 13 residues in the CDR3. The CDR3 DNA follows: TGCAGCGTTGAAAGGGGTGGGGGCACTGAAGCTTTCTTT. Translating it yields CSVERGGGTEAFF.

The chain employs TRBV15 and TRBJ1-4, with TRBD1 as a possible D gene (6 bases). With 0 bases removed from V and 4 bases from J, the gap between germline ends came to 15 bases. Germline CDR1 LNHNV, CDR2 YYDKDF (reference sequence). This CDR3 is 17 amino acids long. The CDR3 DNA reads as TGTGCCACCAGCAGAGACGCTACAGGGCATGGTAATGAAAAACTGTTTTTT. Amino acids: CATSRDATGHGNEKLFF.

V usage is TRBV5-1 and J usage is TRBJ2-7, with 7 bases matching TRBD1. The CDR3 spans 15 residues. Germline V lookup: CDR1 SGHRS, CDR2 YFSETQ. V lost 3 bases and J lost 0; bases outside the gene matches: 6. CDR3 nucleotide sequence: TGCGCCAGCAGCTCAGGGGGACAGACCTCCTACGAGCAGTACTTC. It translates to CASSSGGQTSYEQYF.

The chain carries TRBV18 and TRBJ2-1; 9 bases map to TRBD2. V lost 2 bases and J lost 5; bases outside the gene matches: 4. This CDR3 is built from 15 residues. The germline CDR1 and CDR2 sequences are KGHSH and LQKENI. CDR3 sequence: CASSPVTSGNNEQFF. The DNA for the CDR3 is TGTGCCAGCTCACCAGTGACTAGCGGAAACAATGAGCAGTTCTTC.

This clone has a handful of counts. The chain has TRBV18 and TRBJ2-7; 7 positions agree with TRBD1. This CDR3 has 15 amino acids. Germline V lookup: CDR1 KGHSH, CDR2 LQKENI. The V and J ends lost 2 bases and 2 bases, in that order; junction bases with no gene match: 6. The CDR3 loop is CASSPDRDSTYEQYF. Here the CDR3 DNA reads TGTGCCAGCTCACCAGACCGGGACAGTACCTACGAGCAGTACTTC.

The CDR3 DNA reads TGTGCCAGCAGCTACAGGGGGCTCGAAAACACCATATATTTT. The encoded protein is CASSYRGLENTIYF. This sequence joins TRBV7-2 and TRBJ1-3; 9 bases fit TRBD1. This CDR3 has 14 residues. The germline gives CDR1 SGHTA, CDR2 FQGNSA. V was clipped by 4 bases and J by 6 bases; unmatched bases: 4.

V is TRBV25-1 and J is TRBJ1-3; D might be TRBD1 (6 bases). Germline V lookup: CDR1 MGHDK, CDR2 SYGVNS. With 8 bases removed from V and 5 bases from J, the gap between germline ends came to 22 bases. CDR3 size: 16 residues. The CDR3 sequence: CASEKGGGARRNTIYF. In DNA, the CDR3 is TGTGCCAGCGAAAAGGGGGGCGGGGCCCGGCGAAACACCATATATTTT.

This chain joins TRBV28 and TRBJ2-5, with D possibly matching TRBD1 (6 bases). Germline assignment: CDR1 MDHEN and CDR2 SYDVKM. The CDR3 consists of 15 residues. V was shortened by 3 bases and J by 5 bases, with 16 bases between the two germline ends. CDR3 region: CASSLVGQGRETQYF. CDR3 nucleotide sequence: TGTGCCAGCAGTTTGGTGGGGCAGGGGCGGGAGACCCAGTACTTC.

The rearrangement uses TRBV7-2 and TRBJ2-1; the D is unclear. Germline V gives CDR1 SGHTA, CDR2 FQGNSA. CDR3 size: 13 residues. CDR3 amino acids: CASRLPPYNEQFF. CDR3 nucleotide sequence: TGTGCATCTAGGCTGCCGCCCTACAATGAGCAGTTCTTC.

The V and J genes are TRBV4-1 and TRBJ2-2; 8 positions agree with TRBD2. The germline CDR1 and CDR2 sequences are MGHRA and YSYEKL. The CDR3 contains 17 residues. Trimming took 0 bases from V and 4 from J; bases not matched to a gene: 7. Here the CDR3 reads CASSQDPGRAGTGELFF. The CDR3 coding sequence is TGCGCCAGCAGCCAAGATCCCGGGAGGGCCGGCACCGGGGAGCTGTTTTTT.

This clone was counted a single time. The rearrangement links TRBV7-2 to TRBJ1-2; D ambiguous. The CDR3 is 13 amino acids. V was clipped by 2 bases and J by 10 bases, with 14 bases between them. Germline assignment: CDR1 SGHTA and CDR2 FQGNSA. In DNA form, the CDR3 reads TGTGCCAGCAGCTTAATTGTGGGTATAGACTACACCTTC. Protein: CASSLIVGIDYTF.

CDR3 region: CASSLSTNEKLFF. In DNA form, the CDR3 reads TGTGCCAGCAGCTTATCGACTAATGAAAAACTGTTTTTT. The V and J genes are TRBV11-1 and TRBJ1-4; no firm D call. The germline V gene encodes CDR1 SGHAT and CDR2 FQDESV (reference sequence). This CDR3 comprises 13 residues. The V and J ends lost 2 bases and 2 bases respectively, with 3 bases between them.

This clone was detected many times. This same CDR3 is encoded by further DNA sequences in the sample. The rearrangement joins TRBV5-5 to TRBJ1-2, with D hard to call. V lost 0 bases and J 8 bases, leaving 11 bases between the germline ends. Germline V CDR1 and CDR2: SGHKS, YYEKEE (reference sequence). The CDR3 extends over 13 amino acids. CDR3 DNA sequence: TGTGCCAGCAGCTTGGAGGAGAAGAGGGGCTACACCTTC. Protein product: CASSLEEKRGYTF.

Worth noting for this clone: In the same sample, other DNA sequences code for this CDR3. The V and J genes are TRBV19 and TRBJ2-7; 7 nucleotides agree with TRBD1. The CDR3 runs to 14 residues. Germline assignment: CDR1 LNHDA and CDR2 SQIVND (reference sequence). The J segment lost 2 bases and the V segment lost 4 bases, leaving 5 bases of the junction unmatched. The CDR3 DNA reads TGTGCCAGTAGTACCCGGGACAGCCCCTACGAGCAGTACTTC. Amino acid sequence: CASSTRDSPYEQYF.

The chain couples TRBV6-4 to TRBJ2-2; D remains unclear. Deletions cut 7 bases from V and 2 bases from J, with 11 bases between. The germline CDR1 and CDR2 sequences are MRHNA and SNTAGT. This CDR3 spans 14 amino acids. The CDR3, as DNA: TGTGCCAGCAAACTGGAACTTAACACCGGGGAGCTGTTTTTT. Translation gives CASKLELNTGELFF.

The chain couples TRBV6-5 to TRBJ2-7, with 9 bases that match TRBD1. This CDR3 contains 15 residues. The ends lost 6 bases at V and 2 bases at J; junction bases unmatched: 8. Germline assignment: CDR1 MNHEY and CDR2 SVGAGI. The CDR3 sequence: CASRPMTGGPYEQYF. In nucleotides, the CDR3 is TGTGCCAGCAGACCAATGACAGGGGGTCCCTACGAGCAGTACTTC.

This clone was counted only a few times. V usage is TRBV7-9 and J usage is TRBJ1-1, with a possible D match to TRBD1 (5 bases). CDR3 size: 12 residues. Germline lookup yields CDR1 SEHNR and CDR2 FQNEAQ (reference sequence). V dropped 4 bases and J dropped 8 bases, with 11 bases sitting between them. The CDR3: CASSSYRTEAFF. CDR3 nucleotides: TGTGCCAGCAGCTCCTACAGGACGGAAGCTTTCTTT.

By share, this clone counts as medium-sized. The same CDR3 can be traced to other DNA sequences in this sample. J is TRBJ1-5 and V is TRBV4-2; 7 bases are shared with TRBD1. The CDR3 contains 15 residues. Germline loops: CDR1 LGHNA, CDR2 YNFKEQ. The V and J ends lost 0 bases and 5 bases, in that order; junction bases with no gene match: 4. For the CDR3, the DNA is TGTGCCAGCAGCCAAGATGAGGGGGCTCATCAGCCCCAGCATTTT. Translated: CASSQDEGAHQPQHF.

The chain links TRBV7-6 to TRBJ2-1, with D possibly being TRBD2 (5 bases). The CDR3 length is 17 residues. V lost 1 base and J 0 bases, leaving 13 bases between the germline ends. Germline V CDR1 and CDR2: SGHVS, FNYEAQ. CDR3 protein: CASSLGNSASSYNEQFF. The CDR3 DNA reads TGTGCCAGCAGCTTAGGGAATAGCGCAAGCTCCTACAATGAGCAGTTCTTC. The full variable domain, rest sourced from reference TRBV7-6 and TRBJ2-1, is GAGVSQSPRYKVTKRGQDVALRCDPISGHVSLYWYRQALGQGPEFLTYFNYEAQQDKSGLPNDRFSAERPEGSISTLTIQRTEQRDSAMYRCASSLGNSASSYNEQFFGPGTRLTVL.

In nucleotides, the CDR3 is TGTGCCAGCAGTGAACAGGGGTCTCTTGGCTACACCTTC. It codes for CASSEQGSLGYTF. The chain employs TRBV2 and TRBJ1-2, with D possibly TRBD1 on 6 matching bases. CDR3 length equals 13 residues. Germline loops: CDR1 SNHLY, CDR2 FYNNEI. Trimming cost V 2 bases and J 7 bases, with 11 bases left between them.

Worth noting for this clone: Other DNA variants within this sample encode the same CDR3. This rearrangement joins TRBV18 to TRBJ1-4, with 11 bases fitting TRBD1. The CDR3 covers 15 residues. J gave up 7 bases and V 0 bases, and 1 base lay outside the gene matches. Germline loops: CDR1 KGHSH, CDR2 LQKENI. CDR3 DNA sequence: TGTGCCAGCTCACCACCCGGGACAGGGGGTGAAAAACTGTTTTTT. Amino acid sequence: CASSPPGTGGEKLFF.

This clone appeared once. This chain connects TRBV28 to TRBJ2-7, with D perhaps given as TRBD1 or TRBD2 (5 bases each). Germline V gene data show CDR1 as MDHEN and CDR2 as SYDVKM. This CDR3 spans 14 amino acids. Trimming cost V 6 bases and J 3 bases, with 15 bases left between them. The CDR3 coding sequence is TGTGCCAGCAGGGGCCCGGGGACGGGCTACGAGCAGTACTTC. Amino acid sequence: CASRGPGTGYEQYF.

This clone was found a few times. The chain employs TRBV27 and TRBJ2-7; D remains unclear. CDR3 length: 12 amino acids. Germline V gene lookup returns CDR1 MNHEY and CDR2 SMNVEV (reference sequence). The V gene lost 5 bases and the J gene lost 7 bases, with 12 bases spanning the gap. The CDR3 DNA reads TGTGCCAGCAGTGAACACCTTGGAGAGCAGTACTTC. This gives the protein CASSEHLGEQYF.

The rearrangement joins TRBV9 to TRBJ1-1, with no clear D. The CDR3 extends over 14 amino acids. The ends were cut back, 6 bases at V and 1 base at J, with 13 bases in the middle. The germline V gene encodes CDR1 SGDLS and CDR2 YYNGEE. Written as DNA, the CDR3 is TGTGCCAGCAACCGCGGAGGGTGGAACACTGAAGCTTTCTTT. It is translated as CASNRGGWNTEAFF.